This T cell receptor (beta chain) was identified in a study of metastatic and nonmetastatic thyroid tumors. Study details: Samples came from malignant and benign thyroid patients, and repertoires were compared across blood and tumor or nodule tissue. Study-level points and caveats: It was reportedly found that TCR beta diversity was significantly higher in malignant thyroid tumors than in benign nodules, a difference seen in both blood and tumor samples.

The CDR3 covers 15 residues. CDR1 MRHNA and CDR2 SNTAGT come from the germline V gene. The V and J ends lost 5 bases and 5 bases respectively, with 19 bases between them. With regard to this clone: No antigen is known for it.

Thyroid surgery took place with no prior treatment in any patient. Original data processing: Clinicopathological groups supplied CDR3 differences that were used to build a distant-metastasis classifier for papillary thyroid cancer. TCRdb used MiXCR to call clones anew from the PCR reads. These V and J calls originate from TCRdb's pipeline instead of the authors' own analysis. The sample holds fewer than 100,000 clones, approximately 15% seen once. The sequence came from a female donor with papillary thyroid cancer or a benign thyroid nodule (not recorded which). Some clones in this sample may be carry-over from other donors' samples. The chain has TRBV6-4 and TRBJ2-7; D is undetermined. The sample taken for sequencing was blood. The CDR3 is CASSTMYRAAHEQYF. CDR3 in DNA: TGTGCCAGCAGTACGATGTACAGAGCAGCGCACGAGCAGTACTTC.